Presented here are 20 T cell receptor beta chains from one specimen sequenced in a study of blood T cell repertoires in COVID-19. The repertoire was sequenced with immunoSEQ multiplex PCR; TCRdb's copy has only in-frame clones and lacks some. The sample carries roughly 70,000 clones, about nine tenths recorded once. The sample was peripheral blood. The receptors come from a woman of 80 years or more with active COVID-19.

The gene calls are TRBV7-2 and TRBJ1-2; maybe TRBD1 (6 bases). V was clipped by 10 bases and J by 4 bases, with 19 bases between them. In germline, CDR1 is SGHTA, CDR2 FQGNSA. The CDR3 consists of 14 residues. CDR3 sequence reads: CATRTTQGSYGYTF. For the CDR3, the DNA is TGTGCCACGCGAACCACACAGGGTTCCTATGGCTACACCTTC.

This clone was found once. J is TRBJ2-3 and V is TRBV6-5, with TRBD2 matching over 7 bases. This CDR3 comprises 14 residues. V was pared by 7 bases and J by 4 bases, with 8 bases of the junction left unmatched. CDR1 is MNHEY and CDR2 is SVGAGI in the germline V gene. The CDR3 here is CASNTGGSPDTQYF. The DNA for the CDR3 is TGTGCCAGCAACACCGGGGGGAGCCCAGATACGCAGTATTTT.

CDR3 DNA sequence: TGCGCCAGCAGCCAAGAGTATTTAGATGCAGATACGCAGTATTTT. This gives the protein CASSQEYLDADTQYF. The J gene is TRBJ2-3, the V gene TRBV4-3; no clear D. The germline V gene has CDR1 LGHNA and CDR2 YSLEER. Trimming removed 0 bases at V and 4 bases at J, with 11 bases between. This CDR3 spans 15 amino acids.

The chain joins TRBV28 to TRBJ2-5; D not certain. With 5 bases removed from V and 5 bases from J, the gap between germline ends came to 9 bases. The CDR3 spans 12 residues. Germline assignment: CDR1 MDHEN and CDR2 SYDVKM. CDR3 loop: CASSTVPETQYF. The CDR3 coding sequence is TGTGCCAGCAGTACTGTTCCGGAGACCCAGTACTTC.

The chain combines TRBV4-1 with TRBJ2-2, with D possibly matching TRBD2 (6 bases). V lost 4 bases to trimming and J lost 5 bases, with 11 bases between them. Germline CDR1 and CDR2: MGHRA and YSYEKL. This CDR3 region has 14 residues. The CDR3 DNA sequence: TGCGCCAGCAGCCCGAGCGGGTGGACCGGGGAGCTGTTTTTT. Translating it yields CASSPSGWTGELFF.

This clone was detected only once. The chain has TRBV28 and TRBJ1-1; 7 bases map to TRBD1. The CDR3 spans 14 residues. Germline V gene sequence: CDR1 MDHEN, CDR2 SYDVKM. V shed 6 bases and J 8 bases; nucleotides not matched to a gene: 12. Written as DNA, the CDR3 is TGTGCCAGCAGGATGGACAGGCAACTCATCGAAGCTTTCTTT. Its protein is CASRMDRQLIEAFF.

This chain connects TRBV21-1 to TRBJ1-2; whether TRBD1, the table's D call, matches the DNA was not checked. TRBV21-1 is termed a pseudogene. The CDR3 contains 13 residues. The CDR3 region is CASSKRQGLGYTF. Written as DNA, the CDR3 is TGTGCCAGCAGCAAAAGGCAGGGGCTTGGCTACACCTTC.

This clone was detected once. CDR3 DNA: TGTGCCAGCTCACCAGACTCGGCGCCTGGGGCCAACGTCCTGACTTTC. Translated: CASSPDSAPGANVLTF. The chain has TRBV18 and TRBJ2-6; D is ambiguous. Germline CDR1 is KGHSH and CDR2 is LQKENI. The CDR3 totals 16 residues. Trimming removed 2 bases from V and 2 bases from J, with 10 bases in between.

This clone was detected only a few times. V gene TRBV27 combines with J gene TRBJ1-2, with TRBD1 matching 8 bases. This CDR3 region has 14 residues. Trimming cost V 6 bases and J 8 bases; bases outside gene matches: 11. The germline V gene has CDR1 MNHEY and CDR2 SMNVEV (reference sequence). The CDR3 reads CASRDTGTGGGYTF. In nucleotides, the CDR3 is TGTGCCAGCAGGGATACAGGGACAGGAGGCGGCTACACCTTC.

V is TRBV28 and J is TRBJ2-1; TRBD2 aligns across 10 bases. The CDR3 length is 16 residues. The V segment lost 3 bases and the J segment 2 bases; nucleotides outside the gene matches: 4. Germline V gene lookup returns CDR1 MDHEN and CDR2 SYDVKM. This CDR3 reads CASSFSSGSTYNEQFF. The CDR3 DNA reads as TGTGCCAGCAGTTTTTCTAGCGGGAGCACCTACAATGAGCAGTTCTTC.

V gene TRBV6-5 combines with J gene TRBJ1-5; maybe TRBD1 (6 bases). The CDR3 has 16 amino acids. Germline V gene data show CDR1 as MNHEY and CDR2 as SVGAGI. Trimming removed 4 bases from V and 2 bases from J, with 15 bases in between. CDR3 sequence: CASSFLGGVGNQPQHF. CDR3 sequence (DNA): TGTGCCAGCAGTTTCTTAGGGGGGGTGGGCAATCAGCCCCAGCATTTT.

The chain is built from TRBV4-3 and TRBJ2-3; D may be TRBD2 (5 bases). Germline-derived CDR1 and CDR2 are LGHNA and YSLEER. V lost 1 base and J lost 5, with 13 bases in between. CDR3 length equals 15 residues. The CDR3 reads CASSQVVGRGDTQYF. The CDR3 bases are TGCGCCAGCAGCCAAGTAGTCGGTCGGGGAGATACGCAGTATTTT.

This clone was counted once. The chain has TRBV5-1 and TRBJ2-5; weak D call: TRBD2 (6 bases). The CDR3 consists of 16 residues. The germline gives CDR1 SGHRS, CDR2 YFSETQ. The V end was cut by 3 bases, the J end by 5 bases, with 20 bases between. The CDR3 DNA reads TGCGCCAGCAGCTGGAGGGCGATTGGTCGGGAGGAGACCCAGTACTTC. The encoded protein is CASSWRAIGREETQYF.

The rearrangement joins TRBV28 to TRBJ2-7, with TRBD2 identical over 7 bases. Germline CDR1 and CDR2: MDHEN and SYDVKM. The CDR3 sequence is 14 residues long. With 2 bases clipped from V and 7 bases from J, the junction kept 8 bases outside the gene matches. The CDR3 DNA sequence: TGTGCCAGCAGTTTAATCCCCGGGAGGCAAGAGCAGTACTTC. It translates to CASSLIPGRQEQYF.

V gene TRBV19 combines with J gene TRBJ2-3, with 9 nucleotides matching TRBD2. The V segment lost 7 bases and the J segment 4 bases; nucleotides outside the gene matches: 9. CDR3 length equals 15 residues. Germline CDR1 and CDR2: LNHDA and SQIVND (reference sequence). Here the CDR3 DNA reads TGTGCCAGTACCGATGGGGCGGGAGGGGCAGATACGCAGTATTTT. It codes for CASTDGAGGADTQYF.

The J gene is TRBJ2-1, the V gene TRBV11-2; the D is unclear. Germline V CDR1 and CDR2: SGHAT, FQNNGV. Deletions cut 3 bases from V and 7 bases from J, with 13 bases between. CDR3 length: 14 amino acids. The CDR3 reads CASSFLRSRNEQFF. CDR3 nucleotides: TGTGCCAGCAGCTTTTTGCGGTCGCGGAATGAGCAGTTCTTC.

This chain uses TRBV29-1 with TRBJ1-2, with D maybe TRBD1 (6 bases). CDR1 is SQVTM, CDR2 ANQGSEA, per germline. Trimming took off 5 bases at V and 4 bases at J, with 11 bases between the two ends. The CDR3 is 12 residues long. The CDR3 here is CSVFGTTYGYTF. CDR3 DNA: TGCAGCGTTTTCGGGACAACCTATGGCTACACCTTC.

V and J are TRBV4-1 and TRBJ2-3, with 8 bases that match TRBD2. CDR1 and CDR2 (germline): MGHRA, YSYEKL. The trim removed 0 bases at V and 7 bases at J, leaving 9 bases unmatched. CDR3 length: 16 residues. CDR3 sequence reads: CASSQDVAGGMNTQYF. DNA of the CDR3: TGCGCCAGCAGCCAAGATGTTGCGGGAGGAATGAATACGCAGTATTTT.

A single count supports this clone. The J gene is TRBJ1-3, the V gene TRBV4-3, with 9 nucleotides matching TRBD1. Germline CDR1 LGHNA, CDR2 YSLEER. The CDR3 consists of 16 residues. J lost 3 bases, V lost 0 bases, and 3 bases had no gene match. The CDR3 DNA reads TGCGCCAGCAGCCAAGATACAGGGGGCTTTGGAAACACCATATATTTT. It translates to CASSQDTGGFGNTIYF.

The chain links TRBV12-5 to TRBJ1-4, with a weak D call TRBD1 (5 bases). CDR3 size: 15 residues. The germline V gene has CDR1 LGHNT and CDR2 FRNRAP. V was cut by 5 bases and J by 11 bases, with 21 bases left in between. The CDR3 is CASGGVGPIGGKLFF. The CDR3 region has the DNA TGTGCTAGTGGTGGGGTCGGACCCATCGGGGGGAAACTGTTTTTT.